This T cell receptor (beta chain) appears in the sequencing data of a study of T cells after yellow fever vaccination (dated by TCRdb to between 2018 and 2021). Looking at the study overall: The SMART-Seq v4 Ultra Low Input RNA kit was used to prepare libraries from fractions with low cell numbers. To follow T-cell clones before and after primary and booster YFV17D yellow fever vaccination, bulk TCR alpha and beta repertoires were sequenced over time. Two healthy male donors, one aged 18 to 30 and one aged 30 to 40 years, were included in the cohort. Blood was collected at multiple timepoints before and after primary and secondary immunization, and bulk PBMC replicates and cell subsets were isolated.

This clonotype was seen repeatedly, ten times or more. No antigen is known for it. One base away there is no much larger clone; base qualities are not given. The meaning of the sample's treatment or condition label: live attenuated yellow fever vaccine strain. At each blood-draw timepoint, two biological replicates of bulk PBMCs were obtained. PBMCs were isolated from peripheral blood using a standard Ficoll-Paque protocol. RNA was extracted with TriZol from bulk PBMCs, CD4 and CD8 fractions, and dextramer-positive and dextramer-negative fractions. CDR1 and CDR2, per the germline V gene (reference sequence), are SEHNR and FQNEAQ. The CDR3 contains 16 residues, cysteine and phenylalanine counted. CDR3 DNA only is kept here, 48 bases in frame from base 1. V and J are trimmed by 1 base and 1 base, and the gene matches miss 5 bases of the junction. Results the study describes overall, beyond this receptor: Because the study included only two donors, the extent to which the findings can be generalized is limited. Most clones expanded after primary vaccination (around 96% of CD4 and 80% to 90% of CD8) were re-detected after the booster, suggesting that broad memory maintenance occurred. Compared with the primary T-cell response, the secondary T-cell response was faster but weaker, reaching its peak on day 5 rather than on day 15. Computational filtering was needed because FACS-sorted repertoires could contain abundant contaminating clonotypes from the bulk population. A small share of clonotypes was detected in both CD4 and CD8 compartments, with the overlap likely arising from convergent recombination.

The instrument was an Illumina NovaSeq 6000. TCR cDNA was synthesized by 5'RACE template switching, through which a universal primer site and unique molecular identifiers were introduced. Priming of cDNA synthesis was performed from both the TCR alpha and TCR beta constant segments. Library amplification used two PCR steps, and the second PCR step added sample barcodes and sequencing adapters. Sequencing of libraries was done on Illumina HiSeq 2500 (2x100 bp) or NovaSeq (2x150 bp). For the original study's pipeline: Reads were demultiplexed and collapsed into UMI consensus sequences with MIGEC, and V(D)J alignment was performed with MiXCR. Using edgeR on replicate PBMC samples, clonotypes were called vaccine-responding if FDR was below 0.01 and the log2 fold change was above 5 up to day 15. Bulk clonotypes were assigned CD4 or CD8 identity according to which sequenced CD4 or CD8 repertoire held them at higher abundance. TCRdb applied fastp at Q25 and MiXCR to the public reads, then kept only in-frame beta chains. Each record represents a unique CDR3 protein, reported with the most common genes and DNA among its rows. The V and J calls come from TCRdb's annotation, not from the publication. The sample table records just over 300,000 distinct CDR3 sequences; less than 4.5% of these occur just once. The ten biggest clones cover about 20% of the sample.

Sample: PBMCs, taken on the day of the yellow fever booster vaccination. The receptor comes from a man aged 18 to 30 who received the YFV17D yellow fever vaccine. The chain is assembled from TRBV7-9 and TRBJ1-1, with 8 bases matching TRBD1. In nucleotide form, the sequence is TGTGCCAGCAGCTTAGGGCAGGGGGCCGGGAACACTGAAGCTTTCTTT. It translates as CASSLGQGAGNTEAFF.